The 4 T cell receptor beta chains presented below share a single source sample, sequenced in a study of OX40 agonist ivuxolimab in advanced cancers. Library generation was performed with the immunoSEQ multiplex PCR assay. TCRdb stores this immuneACCESS table with in-frame sequences only. Part of the clones is absent; in the studies checked, under half of the shortfall reflects unresolved V genes, and no reason is known for the rest. This sample is represented by tens of thousands of clones; almost 90% of them were singletons. 4.8% of the sample is taken by the ten largest. Sequences were derived from CD4+ or CD8+ T cells sorted from blood, sampled in a trial of the OX40 agonist ivuxolimab. The receptor set was obtained from an adult with an advanced solid tumor such as melanoma, head and neck, liver or kidney cancer.

The chain couples TRBV5-1 to TRBJ2-3, with D possibly being TRBD2 (6 bases). Between the trimmed V and J ends, which lost 0 bases and 0 bases, there was a span of 17 bases. The germline CDR1 and CDR2 sequences are SGHRS and YFSETQ. The CDR3 sequence is 18 residues long. The CDR3 here is CASSLGPLGGASTDTQYF. In DNA, the CDR3 is TGCGCCAGCAGCTTGGGCCCCCTCGGCGGGGCTAGCACAGATACGCAGTATTTT.

The J gene is TRBJ2-7, the V gene TRBV6-4; a weak D match, TRBD2 (7 bases). V was pared by 3 bases and J by 5 bases, with 14 bases between. The germline gives CDR1 MRHNA, CDR2 SNTAGT. The CDR3 has 14 amino acids. Written as DNA, the CDR3 is TGTGCCAGCAGTGAGGGGGGGGGCCCGGACGAGCAGTACTTC. Its protein is CASSEGGGPDEQYF.

The chain has TRBV7-6 and TRBJ1-6; tentatively, D is TRBD1 (6 bases). V was trimmed by 5 bases and J by 1 base, leaving 15 bases between them. This CDR3 is 17 amino acids long. CDR1 and CDR2 (germline): SGHVS, FNYEAQ. CDR3 residues: CASSGTGFGSYNSPLHF. In DNA form, the CDR3 reads TGTGCCAGCAGCGGAACAGGGTTTGGGTCCTATAATTCACCCCTCCACTTT.

In this sample, this clone turned up once. J is TRBJ1-1 and V is TRBV7-9, with D uncertain. V gave up 5 bases and J gave up 4 bases, with 5 bases separating them. This CDR3 has 11 residues. Germline V lookup: CDR1 SEHNR, CDR2 FQNEAQ (reference sequence). DNA for the CDR3: TGTGCCAGCAGCCAATCCACTGAAGCTTTCTTT. This sequence encodes CASSQSTEAFF.